A selection of T cell receptor beta chains follows, all from one sample in a study of blood T cell repertoires in COVID-19. TCRdb keeps only in-frame clones here, not all; method: immunoSEQ multiplex PCR. Among some 60,000 clones listed, around 92% were seen once. The sample consisted of peripheral blood. These receptor sequences come from a man in his 60s with acute or convalescent COVID-19. Both conserved end residues are trimmed from each CDR3.

CDR3 protein: ASSPPGQPNTEAF
J gene: TRBJ1-1
V gene: TRBV11-3

CDR3 protein: ASSATGEQF
J gene: TRBJ2-1
V gene: TRBV19

CDR3 protein: AWSFAGGNQPQH
J gene: TRBJ1-5
V gene: TRBV30

CDR3 protein: ASSFDRTVPEKLF
J gene: TRBJ1-4
V gene: TRBV11-1

CDR3 protein: ATRPGHTNQPQH
J gene: TRBJ1-5
V gene: TRBV15

CDR3 protein: ASSDSGLAGENEQF
J gene: TRBJ2-1
V gene: TRBV6-4

CDR3 protein: ASSGVRVGGPQH
J gene: TRBJ1-5
V gene: TRBV5-8

CDR3 protein: ASSQFLQGRGFAKNIQY
J gene: TRBJ2-4
V gene: TRBV28

CDR3 protein: ASSQQGRSYNEQF
J gene: TRBJ2-1
V gene: TRBV3-1/TRBV3-2

CDR3 protein: ASSSGKSYGYT
J gene: TRBJ1-2
V gene: TRBV6-5

CDR3 protein: ASSRKTSGYNEQF
J gene: TRBJ2-1
V gene: TRBV4-3

CDR3 protein: ASSSRAGREQPQH
J gene: TRBJ1-5
V gene: TRBV6-2/TRBV6-3

CDR3 protein: ASSLDRGTYEQY
J gene: TRBJ2-7
V gene: TRBV2

CDR3 protein: ASSIEQGANYGYT
J gene: TRBJ1-2
V gene: TRBV19

CDR3 protein: ASSKGLAGGPGDTQY
J gene: TRBJ2-3
V gene: TRBV11-3

CDR3 protein: ASSAIFPSETQETQY
J gene: TRBJ2-5
V gene: TRBV28

CDR3 protein: SASSLAGPYEQY
J gene: -
V gene: TRBV20-1

CDR3 protein: ATGTSGGYEQY
J gene: TRBJ2-7
V gene: TRBV6-5

CDR3 protein: ASSQTTGLGEKLF
J gene: TRBJ1-4
V gene: TRBV28

CDR3 protein: ASSVVGGGSSNEQF
J gene: TRBJ2-1
V gene: TRBV9

CDR3 protein: ASIERVGTSGNRAYEQY
J gene: TRBJ2-7
V gene: TRBV27

CDR3 protein: ASSVEGTGVSYNEQF
J gene: TRBJ2-1
V gene: TRBV9

CDR3 protein: ASSYSTGAGPGELF
J gene: TRBJ2-2
V gene: TRBV6-2/TRBV6-3

CDR3 protein: ASSVGTGAGANVLT
J gene: TRBJ2-6
V gene: TRBV9

CDR3 protein: ASTQRGREQF
J gene: TRBJ2-1
V gene: TRBV2

CDR3 protein: ASSLAGGPTETQY
J gene: TRBJ2-5
V gene: TRBV7-3

CDR3 protein: ASSSSRSGF
J gene: TRBJ2-1
V gene: TRBV6-2/TRBV6-3

CDR3 protein: ASSVGTGEKLF
J gene: TRBJ1-4
V gene: TRBV9

CDR3 protein: ASSGGTIEAF
J gene: TRBJ1-1
V gene: TRBV2

CDR3 protein: AIRRQGQLNTIY
J gene: TRBJ1-3
V gene: TRBV6-4